A single sample gave rise to the 22 T cell receptor beta chains below, sequenced in a study of blood T cell repertoires in COVID-19. Profiled with immunoSEQ multiplex PCR; TCRdb holds only in-frame clones, not every one. The sample records about 120,000 clones, about 78% being singletons. The sequenced sample was peripheral blood. The receptors were sampled from a man aged 65 to 85 with acute or convalescent COVID-19.

This sequence joins TRBV7-2 and TRBJ2-2, with D uncertain. Germline V gene data show CDR1 as SGHTA and CDR2 as FQGNSA. The V gene lost 2 bases and the J gene lost 8 bases, with 6 bases spanning the gap. The CDR3 spans 12 residues. In nucleotides, the CDR3 is TGTGCCAGCAGCTTAAATAGAGGGGAGCTGTTTTTT. Amino acid sequence: CASSLNRGELFF.

The table lists this clone with a count of one. The rearrangement uses TRBV6-2 or TRBV6-3 and TRBJ2-1; tentatively, D is TRBD2 (6 bases). The CDR3 sequence is 12 residues long. Germline assignment: CDR1 MNHEY and CDR2 SVGEGT. Trimming pared 6 bases from V and 9 bases from J, leaving 12 bases between. CDR3 sequence (DNA): TGTGCCAGCAGCCCGACTAGGATTGAGCAGTTCTTC. It translates to CASSPTRIEQFF.

DNA for the CDR3: TGTGCCAGCAGTTACTCGACCCATGACAAATTCGACGAGCAGTACTTC. This translates into CASSYSTHDKFDEQYF. V gene TRBV6-2 or TRBV6-3 combines with J gene TRBJ2-7; D gene unclear. The germline gives CDR1 MNHEY, CDR2 SVGEGT. The CDR3 extends over 16 amino acids. The V and J ends lost 0 bases and 5 bases respectively, with 17 bases between them.

This clone occurred once. The rearrangement joins TRBV18 to TRBJ2-5; TRBD2 aligns across 7 bases. The V gene end was trimmed by 3 bases and the J gene end by 1 base; junction bases not matched to a gene: 5. The CDR3 is made up of 15 amino acids. Germline V gene lookup returns CDR1 KGHSH and CDR2 LQKENI. The CDR3 protein is CASSPISGAQETQYF. The CDR3 DNA reads TGTGCCAGCTCACCTATAAGCGGGGCCCAAGAGACCCAGTACTTC.

This chain links TRBV5-4 with TRBJ2-5, with 9 bases aligning to TRBD1. Germline V gene sequence: CDR1 SGHNT, CDR2 YYREEE (reference sequence). There are 15 residues in the CDR3. V lost 6 bases and J lost 0; bases outside the gene matches: 6. CDR3 bases: TGTGCCAGCAACGGACAGGGGAAGTACCAAGAGACCCAGTACTTC. Translating it yields CASNGQGKYQETQYF.

This clone was picked up a small number of times. The chain has TRBV7-2 and TRBJ2-5, with TRBD2 matching over 14 bases. The V and J ends lost 5 bases and 7 bases, in that order; junction bases with no gene match: 9. The germline V gene has CDR1 SGHTA and CDR2 FQGNSA. The CDR3 extends over 16 amino acids. The CDR3 protein is CASSPRTSGGSVTQYF. CDR3 in DNA: TGTGCCAGCAGCCCCAGGACTAGCGGGGGGAGTGTGACCCAGTACTTC.

The J gene is TRBJ2-1, the V gene TRBV5-6, with TRBD1 matching 11 bases. The V segment lost 4 bases and the J segment 3 bases; nucleotides outside the gene matches: 3. The CDR3 is made up of 15 amino acids. Germline assignment: CDR1 SGHDT and CDR2 YYEEEE. CDR3 nucleotides: TGTGCCAGCAGCGCCGGGACAGGGGGCTACAATGAGCAGTTCTTC. Its protein product is CASSAGTGGYNEQFF.

The chain links TRBV9 to TRBJ1-4; D gene unclear. This CDR3 comprises 14 residues. Trimming left V 4 bases short and J 4 bases short, with 11 bases between. Germline V CDR1 and CDR2: SGDLS, YYNGEE. The CDR3 protein is CASSRGMGNEKLFF. The DNA of the CDR3 is TGTGCCAGCAGCCGCGGGATGGGTAATGAAAAACTGTTTTTT.

In its sample, this clone was seen once. The chain has TRBV12-3 or TRBV12-4 and TRBJ2-7; no clear D gene. The CDR3 is 13 amino acids. Trimming cost V 9 bases and J 0 bases, with 12 bases left between them. Here the CDR3 DNA reads TGTGCCAGTACCGGAGAGAGCTCCTACGAGCAGTACTTC. Protein sequence: CASTGESSYEQYF.

This chain connects TRBV7-6 to TRBJ2-2; 8 positions match TRBD1. Germline trimming cut 5 bases from V and 2 bases from J; bases unmatched to any gene: 7. This CDR3 comprises 16 residues. Looked up from germline, CDR1 is SGHVS and CDR2 is FNYEAQ. CDR3 sequence: CASSPRQGTNTGELFF. As DNA, the CDR3 is TGTGCCAGCAGCCCCCGACAGGGGACAAACACCGGGGAGCTGTTTTTT.

Here the CDR3 reads CASSDNRGRNIQYF. For the CDR3, the DNA is TGTGCCAGCAGTGATAATCGGGGAAGAAACATTCAGTACTTC. The V call is TRBV6-1, the J call TRBJ2-4; weak D call: TRBD2 (5 bases). Germline CDR1 and CDR2: MNHNS and SASEGT. Trimming stripped 3 bases from V and 6 bases from J, with 12 bases between. This CDR3 comprises 14 residues.

The chain has TRBV12-3 or TRBV12-4 and TRBJ2-7; D unresolved. V lost 6 bases, J lost 1 base, and 10 bases lay in between. The CDR3 covers 13 residues. Written as DNA, the CDR3 is TGTGCCAGCAGCTTAAGCCCGTCCTACGAGCAGTACTTC. This encodes CASSLSPSYEQYF.

The chain carries TRBV15 and TRBJ2-7; perhaps TRBD1 as D (6 bases). Germline V gene lookup returns CDR1 LNHNV and CDR2 YYDKDF (reference sequence). The V and J ends lost 0 bases and 3 bases respectively, with 12 bases between them. The CDR3 runs 15 residues. CDR3 region: CATSREAGEGYEQYF. The CDR3 DNA reads as TGTGCCACCAGCAGAGAGGCAGGGGAAGGCTACGAGCAGTACTTC.

This clone occurred once. The rearrangement links TRBV7-2 to TRBJ2-4; perhaps TRBD2 as D (5 bases). Trimming pared 5 bases from V and 6 bases from J, leaving 20 bases between. Germline V lookup: CDR1 SGHTA, CDR2 FQGNSA. This CDR3 has 16 residues. The CDR3 here is CASSPYLGRDLNIQYF. The DNA of the CDR3 is TGTGCCAGCAGCCCCTATCTGGGGAGAGATCTAAACATTCAGTACTTC.

The chain has TRBV7-2 and TRBJ2-1; no clear D. From germline, CDR1 is SGHTA and CDR2 FQGNSA. Trimming stripped 3 bases from V and 9 bases from J, with 9 bases between. The CDR3 spans 12 residues. The CDR3 protein is CASSFAGREQFF. The CDR3 region has the DNA TGTGCCAGCAGCTTTGCAGGCCGTGAGCAGTTCTTC. Full variable domain (rest looked up from reference TRBV7-2 and TRBJ2-1): GAGVSQSPSNKVTEKGKDVELRCDPISGHTALYWYRQSLGQGLEFLIYFQGNSAPDKSGLPSDRFSAERTGGSVSTLTIQRTQQEDSAVYLCASSFAGREQFFGPGTRLTVL.

This CDR3 reads CAWSGPTSGGETQYF. The CDR3, as DNA: TGTGCCTGGAGTGGACCGACTAGCGGGGGGGAGACCCAGTACTTC. The gene calls are TRBV30 and TRBJ2-5, with 13 bases aligning to TRBD2. V gave up 1 base and J gave up 5 bases; unmatched junction bases: 4. CDR1 and CDR2 from the germline V gene are GTSNPN and SVGIG (reference sequence). The CDR3 loop spans 15 amino acids.

This chain joins TRBV28 and TRBJ1-1; D gene ambiguous. The CDR3 runs 13 residues. Trimming left V 2 bases short and J 4 bases short, with 8 bases between. Germline V lookup: CDR1 MDHEN, CDR2 SYDVKM. CDR3 bases: TGTGCCAGCAGTTTAAGGGCGGGCACTGAAGCTTTCTTT. Translating it yields CASSLRAGTEAFF.

The chain links TRBV6-2 or TRBV6-3 to TRBJ1-2; D remains ambiguous. This CDR3 is 12 amino acids long. CDR1 MNHEY and CDR2 SVGEGT come from the germline V gene. Trimming took off 5 bases at V and 2 bases at J, with 6 bases between the two ends. CDR3 bases: TGTGCCAGCAGTCTACAGAACTATGGCTACACCTTC. Encoded protein: CASSLQNYGYTF.

This chain uses TRBV5-6 with TRBJ2-1, with a tentative D call TRBD2 (6 bases). In germline, CDR1 is SGHDT, CDR2 YYEEEE. This CDR3 has 14 residues. V shed 4 bases and J shed 6 bases, with 14 bases lying between them. The CDR3 is CASSVLGLSNEQFF. The CDR3 coding sequence is TGTGCCAGCAGCGTACTGGGACTTTCCAATGAGCAGTTCTTC.

The count of this clone is one. The gene calls are TRBV5-4 and TRBJ2-1; D remains ambiguous. The CDR3 loop spans 15 amino acids. Between the trimmed V and J ends, which lost 0 bases and 0 bases, there was a span of 7 bases. The germline V gene encodes CDR1 SGHNT and CDR2 YYREEE (reference sequence). The chain's CDR3 is CASSLDTSSYNEQFF. The DNA of the CDR3 is TGTGCCAGCAGCTTGGATACAAGCTCCTACAATGAGCAGTTCTTC.

This clone was seen a single time. The J gene is TRBJ1-1, the V gene TRBV5-8; 11 bases line up with TRBD1. This CDR3 is built from 17 residues. Germline-derived CDR1 and CDR2 are SGHTS and YDEGEE. V dropped 6 bases and J dropped 8; count of bases not matched to a gene: 18. The CDR3 spells CASNTGQGVLGTSEAFF. Here the CDR3 DNA reads TGTGCCAGCAACACGGGACAGGGGGTGCTAGGGACATCGGAAGCTTTCTTT.

This chain joins TRBV6-1 and TRBJ1-5; 8 bases match TRBD1. Germline CDR1 MNHNS, CDR2 SASEGT. The CDR3 runs to 13 residues. V gave up 3 bases and J gave up 5 bases; unmatched junction bases: 0. The CDR3 DNA reads TGTGCCAGCAGTGACAGGGGGCATCAGCCCCAGCATTTT. It encodes CASSDRGHQPQHF.